The 24 T cell receptor beta chains below all came from one sample that was sequenced in a study of T-cell memory formation after mild COVID-19. In TCRdb, the 5' RACE reads were re-called with MiXCR into one record per CDR3 protein. Here the sample spans just under 550,000 distinct CDR3 sequences, roughly 22% being singletons. Material for sequencing was PBMCs or a T cell subset sorted from them (not recorded which). The source of these receptors is an adult woman who had mild COVID-19 (a few samples of this study predate the infection). Cell type and time point are not known.

The V call is TRBV21-1, the J call TRBJ1-1; the table names TRBD1, a call not compared with the DNA. TRBV21-1 is given as a pseudogene. The CDR3 is 15 amino acids. The CDR3 coding sequence is TGTGCCAGCAGCAGACGGGACACCAAGAACACTGAAGCTTTCTTT. As protein: CASSRRDTKNTEAFF.

The V and J genes are TRBV6-2 or TRBV6-3 and TRBJ2-7; D ambiguous. The V end was cut by 7 bases, the J end by 0 bases, with 13 bases between. The CDR3 spans 14 residues. CDR1 is MNHEY, CDR2 SVGEGT, per germline. The CDR3 region has the DNA TGTGCCAGCATCCGCGACTTGAGCTCCTACGAGCAGTACTTC. It specifies CASIRDLSSYEQYF.

The V and J genes are TRBV5-1 and TRBJ2-2; unclear D gene. Germline V lookup: CDR1 SGHRS, CDR2 YFSETQ. The CDR3 contains 16 residues. V gave up 0 bases and J gave up 3 bases, with 12 bases separating them. The CDR3 DNA sequence: TGCGCCAGCAGCTTGGCCCGCGCAGGAGACACCGGGGAGCTGTTTTTT. It is translated as CASSLARAGDTGELFF. The full variable domain, rest sourced from reference TRBV5-1 and TRBJ2-2, is KAGVTQTPRYLIKTRGQQVTLSCSPISGHRSVSWYQQTPGQGLQFLFEYFSETQRNKGNFPGRFSGRQFSNSRSEMNVSTLELGDSALYLCASSLARAGDTGELFFGEGSRLTVL.

This clonotype was seen a handful of times. The chain has TRBV7-2 and TRBJ1-1; no firm D call. This CDR3 has 19 amino acids. The V gene's germline CDR1 is SGHTA and CDR2 FQGNSA. Trimming stripped 1 base from V and 1 base from J, with 22 bases between. CDR3 DNA: TGTGCCAGCAGCTTAGTACCCTTTGGAAGGGCCTACTCGAACACTGAAGCTTTCTTT. This translates into CASSLVPFGRAYSNTEAFF.

The rearrangement joins TRBV19 to TRBJ2-5; 9 nucleotides align to TRBD2. V dropped 5 bases and J dropped 5; count of bases not matched to a gene: 9. Germline CDR1 reads LNHDA; CDR2 reads SQIVND (reference sequence). The CDR3 totals 15 residues. CDR3 protein: CASSWASGKFETQYF. CDR3 DNA: TGTGCCAGTAGTTGGGCTAGCGGGAAATTTGAGACCCAGTACTTC.

The genes are TRBV12-3 or TRBV12-4 and TRBJ2-3; no firm D call. The V end lost 1 base, the J end lost 0 bases, and 8 bases lay between the germline ends. This CDR3 contains 15 residues. The CDR3 protein is CASSLVGPSTDTQYF. CDR3 in DNA: TGTGCCAGCAGTTTAGTCGGCCCTAGCACAGATACGCAGTATTTT.

This clonotype has only a few counts. The V gene is TRBV5-8, the J gene TRBJ1-2, with a weak D call TRBD1 (5 bases). V was cut by 2 bases and J by 7 bases, with 15 bases left in between. Germline V gene sequence: CDR1 SGHTS, CDR2 YDEGEE. CDR3 length equals 14 residues. As DNA, the CDR3 is TGTGCCAGCAGCTTAGATACGGGGCGGTCTGGCTACACCTTC. This gives the protein CASSLDTGRSGYTF.

This clonotype has a handful of counts. This chain links TRBV7-9 with TRBJ2-3; D may be TRBD1 (7 bases). V was trimmed by 1 base and J by 5 bases, leaving 13 bases between them. The V gene's germline CDR1 is SEHNR and CDR2 FQNEAQ (reference sequence). The length of the CDR3 is 15 residues. This chain's CDR3 is CASSLGDREVDTQYF. CDR3 bases: TGTGCCAGCAGCTTAGGCGACAGGGAGGTAGATACGCAGTATTTT. Full variable domain (remainder filled in from reference TRBV7-9 and TRBJ2-3): DTGVSQNPRHKITKRGQNVTFRCDPISEHNRLYWYRQTLGQGPEFLTYFQNEAQLEKSRLLSDRFSAERPKGSFSTLEIQRTEQGDSAMYLCASSLGDREVDTQYFGPGTRLTVL.

CDR3 DNA sequence: TGCAGCGTACTCGGACAGGGCCACACTGAAGCTTTCTTT. Amino acids: CSVLGQGHTEAFF. This chain joins TRBV29-1 and TRBJ1-1, with 8 nucleotides matching TRBD1. Per germline, CDR1 SQVTM and CDR2 ANQGSEA. V gave up 6 bases and J gave up 3 bases; unmatched junction bases: 6. The CDR3 length is 13 residues.

The chain is built from TRBV6-1 and TRBJ1-1, with unresolved D. Germline loops: CDR1 MNHNS, CDR2 SASEGT. The V end lost 6 bases, the J end lost 5 bases, and 22 bases lay between the germline ends. There are 16 residues in the CDR3. In nucleotides, the CDR3 is TGTGCCAGCAGGTTGGCGCCGCAAGTGGGGAATACTGAAGCTTTCTTT. Protein: CASRLAPQVGNTEAFF.

The chain uses TRBV4-3 and TRBJ2-7, with D perhaps TRBD1 (7 bases). Trimming pared 0 bases from V and 4 bases from J, leaving 16 bases between. Germline CDR1 LGHNA, CDR2 YSLEER. The CDR3 consists of 16 residues. CDR3 sequence reads: CASSQDEVRGRYEQYF. DNA of the CDR3: TGCGCCAGCAGCCAAGATGAAGTCAGGGGGAGGTACGAGCAGTACTTC.

This clonotype was found a few times. The V call is TRBV6-6, the J call TRBJ1-2; 10 bases map to TRBD1. Trimming cost V 6 bases and J 5 bases; bases outside gene matches: 12. Germline loops: CDR1 MNHNY, CDR2 SVGAGI (reference sequence). This CDR3 contains 16 residues. This CDR3 is CASSKTGGGSLYGYTF. CDR3 coding DNA: TGTGCCAGCAGCAAGACAGGGGGCGGATCCCTTTATGGCTACACCTTC.

In its sample, this clonotype was seen a few times. The V gene is TRBV7-2, the J gene TRBJ1-5; the match to TRBD1 covers 7 bases. Looked up from germline, CDR1 is SGHTA and CDR2 is FQGNSA. The CDR3 is 14 amino acids. Losses at the gene ends were 4 bases for V and 4 bases for J; bases not matched to a gene: 4. The CDR3 bases are TGTGCCAGCAGCTCGGGACAGAAAAATCAGCCCCAGCATTTT. This translates into CASSSGQKNQPQHF.

The genes are TRBV7-3 and TRBJ1-2; 8 bases match TRBD1. Germline lookup yields CDR1 SGHTA and CDR2 FQGTGA. The CDR3 spans 13 residues. V shed 5 bases, J shed 7 bases, and the junction held 6 bases outside the gene matches. The CDR3 protein is CASSPRGRGGYTF. For the CDR3, the DNA is TGTGCCAGCAGCCCCAGGGGGCGGGGTGGCTACACCTTC.

Comment on this clonotype: The junction does not match germline at one end; this may be a read error. This chain links TRBV10-1 with TRBJ2-1; no clear D. Looked up from germline, CDR1 is WNHNN and CDR2 is SYGVQD (reference sequence). The CDR3 is 9 amino acids. The CDR3 spells CASSDMSTF. The DNA of the CDR3 is TGCGCCAGCAGTGATATGTCGACCTTC.

This clonotype was observed a handful of times. The rearrangement joins TRBV6-5 to TRBJ1-2, with D tentatively TRBD1 (5 bases). This CDR3 is built from 14 residues. CDR1 is MNHEY, CDR2 SVGAGI, per germline. Deletions cut 0 bases from V and 7 bases from J, with 12 bases between. DNA for the CDR3: TGTGCCAGCAGTTACTCGACAGAACCGGGTGGCTACACCTTC. This codes for CASSYSTEPGGYTF.

The rearrangement joins TRBV3-1 to TRBJ2-1; TRBD2 matches 15 bases. Germline CDR1 is LGHDT and CDR2 is YNNKEL (reference sequence). This CDR3 has 20 residues. Losses at the gene ends were 5 bases for V and 6 bases for J; bases not matched to a gene: 17. CDR3 DNA sequence: TGTGCCAGCAGCTTTCGGACTAGCGGGAGGGCCGGGGTTACACGCAATGAGCAGTTCTTC. Its translation: CASSFRTSGRAGVTRNEQFF.

The chain combines TRBV5-1 with TRBJ1-1; D uncertain. V was pared by 7 bases and J by 4 bases, with 20 bases between. Germline V gene sequence: CDR1 SGHRS, CDR2 YFSETQ. The CDR3 loop spans 15 amino acids. The CDR3, as DNA: TGCGCCAGCGGTGATTCAACAGTTGGCGGCACTGAAGCTTTCTTT. This codes for CASGDSTVGGTEAFF.

V is TRBV6-2 or TRBV6-3 and J is TRBJ2-3; 7 bases are shared with TRBD1. With V trimmed by 8 bases and J by 5 bases, 10 bases remained unmatched. The CDR3 sequence is 14 residues long. Looked up from germline, CDR1 is MNHEY and CDR2 is SVGEGT. This CDR3 reads CASPTGSQVDTQYF. The CDR3 bases are TGTGCCAGCCCGACAGGGAGCCAGGTAGATACGCAGTATTTT.

The table lists this clonotype with a count of one. The rearrangement joins TRBV9 to TRBJ2-5; the match to TRBD2 covers 10 bases. The CDR3 loop spans 16 amino acids. Per the germline V gene, CDR1 is SGDLS and CDR2 is YYNGEE. With 1 base clipped from V and 5 bases from J, the junction kept 8 bases outside the gene matches. CDR3 in amino acids: CASSVTSAGGSETQYF. CDR3 DNA sequence: TGTGCCAGCAGCGTAACGTCAGCGGGAGGGTCTGAGACCCAGTACTTC. Full variable domain (rest looked up from reference TRBV9 and TRBJ2-5): DSGVTQTPKHLITATGQRVTLRCSPRSGDLSVYWYQQSLDQGLQFLIQYYNGEERAKGNILERFSAQQFPDLHSELNLSSLELGDSALYFCASSVTSAGGSETQYFGPGTRLLVL.

J is TRBJ2-1 and V is TRBV18; D remains ambiguous. This CDR3 has 16 residues. Trimming removed 2 bases at V and 3 bases at J, with 14 bases between. CDR1 is KGHSH, CDR2 LQKENI, per germline. The CDR3 DNA reads as TGTGCCAGCTCACCAACTCAAGGTGCAGACTACAATGAGCAGTTCTTC. This gives the protein CASSPTQGADYNEQFF.

The chain's CDR3 is CASSQALTGAGGQYF. Written as DNA, the CDR3 is TGTGCCAGCAGCCAGGCATTGACAGGGGCCGGGGGGCAGTACTTC. This chain links TRBV3-1 with TRBJ2-7; 8 bases are a match to TRBD1. The trim removed 3 bases at V and 9 bases at J, leaving 13 bases unmatched. The V gene's germline CDR1 is LGHDT and CDR2 YNNKEL (reference sequence). CDR3 size: 15 residues.

The CDR3 DNA reads as TGTGCCAGCAGTTACTTACAGGGGGAGTCCTGGTACACCTTC. It is translated as CASSYLQGESWYTF. The chain couples TRBV6-5 to TRBJ1-2; 8 nucleotides match TRBD1. The germline V gene encodes CDR1 MNHEY and CDR2 SVGAGI. This CDR3 contains 14 residues. Unmatched junction bases numbered 9, after V lost 1 base and J lost 11 bases.

The chain combines TRBV14 with TRBJ2-3; 8 bases line up with TRBD1. Germline V gives CDR1 SGHDN, CDR2 FVKESK. This CDR3 has 15 amino acids. Trimming took 3 bases from V and 6 from J; bases not matched to a gene: 8. Here the CDR3 reads CASSHSGTGDDTQYF. DNA for the CDR3: TGTGCCAGCAGCCACTCCGGGACAGGAGACGATACGCAGTATTTT.